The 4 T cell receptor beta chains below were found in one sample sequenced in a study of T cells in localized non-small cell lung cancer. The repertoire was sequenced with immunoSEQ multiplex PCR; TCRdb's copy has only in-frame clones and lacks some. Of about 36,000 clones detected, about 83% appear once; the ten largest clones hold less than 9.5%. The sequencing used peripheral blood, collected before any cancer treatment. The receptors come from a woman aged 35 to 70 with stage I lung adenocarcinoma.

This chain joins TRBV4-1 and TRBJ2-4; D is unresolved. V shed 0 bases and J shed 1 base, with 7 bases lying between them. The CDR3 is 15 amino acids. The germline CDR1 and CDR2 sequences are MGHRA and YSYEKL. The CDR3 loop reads CASSQDAVAKNIQYF. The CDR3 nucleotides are TGCGCCAGCAGCCAAGATGCAGTTGCCAAAAACATTCAGTACTTC.

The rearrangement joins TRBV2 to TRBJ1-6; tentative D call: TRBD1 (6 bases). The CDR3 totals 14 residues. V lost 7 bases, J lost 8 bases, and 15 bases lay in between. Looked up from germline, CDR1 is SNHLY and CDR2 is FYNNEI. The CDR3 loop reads CASIEGGSDSPLHF. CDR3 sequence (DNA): TGTGCCAGCATCGAGGGGGGGAGCGATTCACCCCTCCACTTT.

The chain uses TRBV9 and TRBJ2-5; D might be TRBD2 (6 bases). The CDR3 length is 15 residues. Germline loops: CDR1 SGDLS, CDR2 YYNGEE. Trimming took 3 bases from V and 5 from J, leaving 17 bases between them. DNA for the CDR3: TGTGCCAGCAGCGCTACGGGACTGAGTGGGGAGACCCAGTACTTC. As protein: CASSATGLSGETQYF.

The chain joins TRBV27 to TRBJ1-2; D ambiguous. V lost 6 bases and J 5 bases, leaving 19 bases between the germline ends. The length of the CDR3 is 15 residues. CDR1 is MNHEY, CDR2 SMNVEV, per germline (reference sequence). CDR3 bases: TGTGCCAGCAGGAGGAATTCTGACGGAGTTTATGGCTACACCTTC. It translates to CASRRNSDGVYGYTF.